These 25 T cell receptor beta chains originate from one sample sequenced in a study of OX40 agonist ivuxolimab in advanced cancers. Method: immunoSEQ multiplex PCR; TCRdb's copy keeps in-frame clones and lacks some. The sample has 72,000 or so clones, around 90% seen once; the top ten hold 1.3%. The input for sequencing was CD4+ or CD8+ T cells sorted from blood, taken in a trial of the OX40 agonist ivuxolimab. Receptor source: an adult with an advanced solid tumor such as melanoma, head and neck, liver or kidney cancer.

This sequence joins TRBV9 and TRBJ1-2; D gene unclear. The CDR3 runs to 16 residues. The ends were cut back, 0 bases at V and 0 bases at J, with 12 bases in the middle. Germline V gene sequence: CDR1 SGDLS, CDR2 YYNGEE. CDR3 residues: CASSVEGFPTNYGYTF. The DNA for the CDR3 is TGTGCCAGCAGCGTAGAAGGATTTCCGACTAACTATGGCTACACCTTC. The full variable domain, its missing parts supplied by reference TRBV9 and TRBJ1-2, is DSGVTQTPKHLITATGQRVTLRCSPRSGDLSVYWYQQSLDQGLQFLIQYYNGEERAKGNILERFSAQQFPDLHSELNLSSLELGDSALYFCASSVEGFPTNYGYTFGSGTRLTVV.

The CDR3 sequence is CASSRRPGQGADGYTF. The CDR3 bases are TGTGCCAGCAGCCGACGCCCGGGACAGGGGGCTGATGGCTACACCTTC. The chain employs TRBV7-9 and TRBJ1-2, with 12 nucleotides matching TRBD1. Germline CDR1 reads SEHNR; CDR2 reads FQNEAQ (reference sequence). The CDR3 spans 16 residues. Losses at the gene ends were 5 bases for V and 6 bases for J; bases not matched to a gene: 10.

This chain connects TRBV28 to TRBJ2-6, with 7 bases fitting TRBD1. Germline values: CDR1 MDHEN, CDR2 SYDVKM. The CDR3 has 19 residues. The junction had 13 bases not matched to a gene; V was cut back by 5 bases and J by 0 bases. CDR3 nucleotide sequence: TGTGCCAGCAGTCCTAACAGGGGCCCGCGTATCTCTGGGGCCAACGTCCTGACTTTC. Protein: CASSPNRGPRISGANVLTF.

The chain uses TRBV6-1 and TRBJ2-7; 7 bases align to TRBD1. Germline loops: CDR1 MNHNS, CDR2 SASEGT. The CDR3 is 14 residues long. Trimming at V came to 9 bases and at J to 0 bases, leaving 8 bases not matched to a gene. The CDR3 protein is CASRQGRNSYEQYF. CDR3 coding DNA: TGTGCCAGTCGACAGGGCCGAAACTCCTACGAGCAGTACTTC.

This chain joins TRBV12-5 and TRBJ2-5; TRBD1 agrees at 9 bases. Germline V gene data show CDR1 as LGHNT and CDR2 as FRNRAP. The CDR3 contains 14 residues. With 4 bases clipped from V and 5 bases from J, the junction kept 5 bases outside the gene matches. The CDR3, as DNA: TGTGCTAGTGGTTCCGGGACAGGGCTGGAGACCCAGTACTTC. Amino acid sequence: CASGSGTGLETQYF.

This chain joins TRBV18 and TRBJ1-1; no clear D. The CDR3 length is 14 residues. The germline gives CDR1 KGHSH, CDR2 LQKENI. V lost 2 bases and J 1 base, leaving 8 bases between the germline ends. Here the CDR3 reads CASSPGSQNTEAFF. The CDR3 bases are TGTGCCAGCTCACCAGGGAGCCAGAACACTGAAGCTTTCTTT. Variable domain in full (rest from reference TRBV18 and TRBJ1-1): NAGVMQNPRHLVRRRGQEARLRCSPMKGHSHVYWYRQLPEEGLKFMVYLQKENIIDESGMPKERFSAEFPKEGPSILRIQQVVRGDSAAYFCASSPGSQNTEAFFGQGTRLTVV.

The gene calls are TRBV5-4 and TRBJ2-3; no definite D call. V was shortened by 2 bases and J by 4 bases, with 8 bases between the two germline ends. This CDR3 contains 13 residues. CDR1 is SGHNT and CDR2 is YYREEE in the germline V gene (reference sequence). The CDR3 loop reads CASSLDPPDTQYF. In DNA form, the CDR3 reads TGTGCCAGCAGCTTAGACCCCCCAGATACGCAGTATTTT.

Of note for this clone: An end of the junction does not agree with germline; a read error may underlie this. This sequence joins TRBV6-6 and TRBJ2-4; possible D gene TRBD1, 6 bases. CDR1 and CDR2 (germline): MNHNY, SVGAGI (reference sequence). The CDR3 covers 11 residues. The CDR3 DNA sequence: TGTGCCAGCAGTTATCCGGGACACCTTCTCTTC. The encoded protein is CASSYPGHLLF.

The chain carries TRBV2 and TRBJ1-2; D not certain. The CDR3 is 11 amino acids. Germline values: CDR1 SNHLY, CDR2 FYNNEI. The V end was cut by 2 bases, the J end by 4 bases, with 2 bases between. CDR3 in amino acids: CASSETYGYTF. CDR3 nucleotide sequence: TGTGCCAGCAGTGAAACCTATGGCTACACCTTC.

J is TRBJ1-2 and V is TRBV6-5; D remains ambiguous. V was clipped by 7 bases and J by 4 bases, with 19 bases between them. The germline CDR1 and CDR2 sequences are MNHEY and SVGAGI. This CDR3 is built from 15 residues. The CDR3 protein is CASTQDQGPIYGYTF. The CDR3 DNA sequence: TGTGCCAGCACCCAAGACCAAGGCCCTATCTATGGCTACACCTTC.

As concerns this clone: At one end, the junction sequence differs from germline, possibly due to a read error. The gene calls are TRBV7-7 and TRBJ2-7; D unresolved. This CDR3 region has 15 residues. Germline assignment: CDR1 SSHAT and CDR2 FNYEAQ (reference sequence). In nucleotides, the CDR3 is TGTGCTAGCAGCTTAGACCGCTTCACAGCGTACGAGCAGTACTTC. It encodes CASSLDRFTAYEQYF. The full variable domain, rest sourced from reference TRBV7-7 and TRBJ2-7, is GAGVSQSPRYKVTKRGQDVTLRCDPISSHATLYWYQQALGQGPEFLTYFNYEAQPDKSGLPSDRFSAERPEGSISTLTIQRTEQRDSAMYRCASSLDRFTAYEQYFGPGTRLTVT.

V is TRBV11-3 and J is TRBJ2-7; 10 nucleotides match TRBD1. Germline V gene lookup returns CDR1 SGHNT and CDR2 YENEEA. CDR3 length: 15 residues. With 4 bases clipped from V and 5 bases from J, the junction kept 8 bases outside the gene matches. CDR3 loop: CASSSASGTGDEQYF. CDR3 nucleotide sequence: TGTGCCAGCAGCTCAGCTTCCGGGACAGGGGACGAGCAGTACTTC.

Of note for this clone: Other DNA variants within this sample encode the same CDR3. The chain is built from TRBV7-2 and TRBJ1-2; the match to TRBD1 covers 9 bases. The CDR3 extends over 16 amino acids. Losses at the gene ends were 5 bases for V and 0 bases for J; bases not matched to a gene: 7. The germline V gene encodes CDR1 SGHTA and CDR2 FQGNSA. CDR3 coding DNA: TGTGCCAGCAGCCGTAGGACAGGGGCGGCTAACTATGGCTACACCTTC. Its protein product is CASSRRTGAANYGYTF.

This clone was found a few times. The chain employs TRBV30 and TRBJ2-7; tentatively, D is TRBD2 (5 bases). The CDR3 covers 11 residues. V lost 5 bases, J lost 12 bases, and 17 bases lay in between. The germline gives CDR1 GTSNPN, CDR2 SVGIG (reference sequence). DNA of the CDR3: TGTGCCTGGTCTGAAGGAGCCGCGGGGTACTTC. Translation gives CAWSEGAAGYF.

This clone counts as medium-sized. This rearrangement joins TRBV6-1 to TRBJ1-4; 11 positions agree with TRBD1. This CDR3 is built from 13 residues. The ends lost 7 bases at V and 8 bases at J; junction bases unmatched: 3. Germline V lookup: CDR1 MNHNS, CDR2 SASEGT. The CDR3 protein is CASKGQGAEKLFF. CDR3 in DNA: TGTGCCAGCAAAGGACAGGGGGCGGAAAAACTGTTTTTT.

The chain's CDR3 is CAWSRRGEQYF. The CDR3 DNA follows: TGTGCCTGGAGTCGAAGGGGGGAGCAGTACTTC. V and J are TRBV30 and TRBJ2-7; tentatively, D is TRBD1 (6 bases). V was shortened by 2 bases and J by 7 bases, with 9 bases between the two germline ends. Germline V gene lookup returns CDR1 GTSNPN and CDR2 SVGIG (reference sequence). This CDR3 is built from 11 residues.

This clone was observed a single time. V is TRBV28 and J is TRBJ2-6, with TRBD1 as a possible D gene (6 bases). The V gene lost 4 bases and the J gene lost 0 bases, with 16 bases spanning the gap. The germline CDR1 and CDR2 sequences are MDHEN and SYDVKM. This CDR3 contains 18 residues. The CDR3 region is CASSSPLTGSSGANVLTF. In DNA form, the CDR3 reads TGTGCCAGCAGTTCCCCCTTGACAGGAAGCTCTGGGGCCAACGTCCTGACTTTC.

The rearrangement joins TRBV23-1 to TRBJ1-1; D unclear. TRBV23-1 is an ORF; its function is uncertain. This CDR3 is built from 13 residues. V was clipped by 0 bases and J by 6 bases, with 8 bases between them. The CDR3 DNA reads TGCGCCAGCAGTCAATCGACACGGGCTGAAGCTTTCTTT. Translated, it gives CASSQSTRAEAFF.

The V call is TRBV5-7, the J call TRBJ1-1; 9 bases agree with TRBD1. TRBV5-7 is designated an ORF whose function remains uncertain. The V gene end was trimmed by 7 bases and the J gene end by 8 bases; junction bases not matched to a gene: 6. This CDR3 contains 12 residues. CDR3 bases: TGTGCCAGCGTACGACAGGGGGTCGAAGCTTTCTTT. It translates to CASVRQGVEAFF.

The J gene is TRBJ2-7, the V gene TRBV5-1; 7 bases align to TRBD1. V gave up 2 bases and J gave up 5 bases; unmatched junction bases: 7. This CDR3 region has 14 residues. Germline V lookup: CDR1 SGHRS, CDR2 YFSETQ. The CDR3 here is CASSLGDSSHEQYF. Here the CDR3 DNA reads TGCGCCAGCAGCTTAGGGGACAGTTCCCACGAGCAGTACTTC.

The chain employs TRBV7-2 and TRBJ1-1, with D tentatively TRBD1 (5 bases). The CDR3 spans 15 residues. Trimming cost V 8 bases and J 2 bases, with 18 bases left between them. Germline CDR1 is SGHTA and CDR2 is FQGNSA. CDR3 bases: TGTGCCAGCGGCCCCGTGGTAGGGGCTAACACTGAAGCTTTCTTT. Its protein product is CASGPVVGANTEAFF.

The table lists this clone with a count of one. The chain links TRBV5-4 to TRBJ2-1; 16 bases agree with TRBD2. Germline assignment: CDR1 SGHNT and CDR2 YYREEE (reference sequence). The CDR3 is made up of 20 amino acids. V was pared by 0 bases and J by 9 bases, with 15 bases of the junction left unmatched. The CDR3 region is CASSLGGTSGGAMRSAEQFF. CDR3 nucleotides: TGTGCCAGCAGCTTGGGGGGGACTAGCGGGGGGGCAATGAGGTCGGCTGAGCAGTTCTTC.

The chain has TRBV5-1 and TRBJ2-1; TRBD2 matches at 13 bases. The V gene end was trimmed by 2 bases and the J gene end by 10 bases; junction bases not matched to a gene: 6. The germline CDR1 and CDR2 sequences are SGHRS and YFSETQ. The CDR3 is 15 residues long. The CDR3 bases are TGCGCCAGCAGCTTACTAGCGGGAGGGCCTGGGGAGCAGTTCTTC. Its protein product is CASSLLAGGPGEQFF.

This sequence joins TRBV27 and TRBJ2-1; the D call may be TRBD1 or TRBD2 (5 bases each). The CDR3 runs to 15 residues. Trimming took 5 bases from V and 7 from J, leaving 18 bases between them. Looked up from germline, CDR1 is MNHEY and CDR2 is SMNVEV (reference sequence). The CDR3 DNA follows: TGTGCCAGCAGTGGCCTCGGGGCGACGAGGAATGAGCAGTTCTTC. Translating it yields CASSGLGATRNEQFF.

The CDR3 here is CASSLRVNSPLHF. DNA for the CDR3: TGTGCCAGCAGTTTGCGGGTTAATTCACCCCTCCACTTT. The V gene is TRBV11-1, the J gene TRBJ1-6, with unresolved D. V lost 6 bases, J lost 6 bases, and 9 bases lay in between. Germline V gene lookup returns CDR1 SGHAT and CDR2 FQDESV (reference sequence). The CDR3 runs 13 residues.